This T cell receptor beta chain was sequenced during a study of control samples from healthy donors and cancer patients. CDR1 is SGHRS and CDR2 is YFSETQ in the germline V gene. The CDR3 extends over 14 amino acids. J lost 4 bases, V lost 1 base, and 3 bases had no gene match. Profiled with immunoSEQ multiplex PCR; TCRdb holds only in-frame clones, not every one. The table records fewer than 95,000 clones, approximately 86% of them present only once. The sample comprised blood. The clonotype comes from a man aged 25-40 years in good health. This chain uses TRBV5-1 with TRBJ1-1; TRBD1 agrees at 8 bases. The CDR3 nucleotides are TGCGCCAGCAGCTTGAGGGGGACAGGCACTGAAGCTTTCTTT. It translates to CASSLRGTGTEAFF.